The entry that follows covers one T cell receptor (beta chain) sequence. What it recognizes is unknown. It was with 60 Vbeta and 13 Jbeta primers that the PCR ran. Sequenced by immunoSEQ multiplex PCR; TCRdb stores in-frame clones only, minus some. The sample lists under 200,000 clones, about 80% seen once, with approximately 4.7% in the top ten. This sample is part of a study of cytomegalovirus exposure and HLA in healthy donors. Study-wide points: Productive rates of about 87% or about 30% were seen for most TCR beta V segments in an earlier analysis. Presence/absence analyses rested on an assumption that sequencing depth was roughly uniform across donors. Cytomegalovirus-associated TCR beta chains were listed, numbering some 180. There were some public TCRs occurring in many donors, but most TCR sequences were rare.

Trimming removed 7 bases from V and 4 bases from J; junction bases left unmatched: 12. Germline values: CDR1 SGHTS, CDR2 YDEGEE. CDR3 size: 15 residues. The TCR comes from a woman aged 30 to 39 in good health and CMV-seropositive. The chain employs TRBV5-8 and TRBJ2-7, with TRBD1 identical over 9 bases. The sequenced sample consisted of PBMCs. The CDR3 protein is CASRSPGQGTYEQYF. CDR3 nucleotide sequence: TGTGCCAGCCGCTCCCCGGGACAGGGTACTTACGAGCAGTACTTC.